This TCR beta chain was captured in a study of cytomegalovirus exposure and HLA in healthy donors (dated by TCRdb to 2017 to 2019). In terms of the full investigation: In an earlier analysis of approximately 500 of the donors, less than 350 Gb of sequence data and 90 million to 130 million unique TCR beta sequences from roughly 190 million T cells were reported. On average, over 200,000 unique TCR beta nucleotide sequences were sequenced per donor among more than 350 genotyped donors of the cohort, with roughly 19% of those sequences being non-productive. A later analysis re-examined previously published TCR beta repertoires from 500 to 700 donors and added high-resolution HLA genotyping to investigate patterns of TCR occurrence. Every repertoire in the discovery cohort had been generated on one and the same sequencing platform. High-throughput TCR immunosequencing, statistical association of individual TCRs with disease status, and machine learning were combined to predict cytomegalovirus infection status. The study used immunosequencing to profile the T cell repertoires of around 600 subjects and linked those repertoires to cytomegalovirus serostatus. An earlier analysis of roughly 600 of the donors used high-throughput TCR beta sequencing to judge whether each TCR beta V gene segment behaved as functional or pseudogenic. HLA typing covered class I and class II loci at four-digit resolution. The genetic ancestry cluster associated with self-reported Caucasian donors included roughly four fifths of the approximately 410 genotyped donors. Donor age, sex, ethnicity and CMV serostatus were compiled alongside the repertoire data. Because of strong linkage in the cohort, five DR-DQ haplotypes were treated as single units for association and clustering. The number of donors typed differed by locus, with 629-630 for A, B, C, DRB1 and DQB1, more than 500 for DQA1, 600 to 610 for DPA1, and around 430 for DPB1. A later genetic analysis took genome-wide SNP genotypes for 398 of the 666 donors and used that subset as a discovery cohort. A separate validation cohort of over a hundred different subjects was used in addition to the approximately 700-subject first cohort. An early release that covered 500 to 800 HLA-typed donors contained about 290 gigabases of sequencing data and some 87 million unique TCR sequences. Rather than using new phenotypic data, the later analysis identified candidate immune exposures from TCR beta sequences and from how often those sequences occurred across donors. The aim of the study was to test whether cataloging public T cell receptors could identify signatures of past pathogen exposure.

Broad study findings and their caveats: This cohort had only TCR beta chains sequenced, and the lack of alpha or paired-chain data limited which features could be detected. In a later genetic analysis, fewer N-insertions in productive TCRs were reported among donors in an Asian-associated ancestry cluster than the approximately 630-donor mean. CMV serostatus was the only immune exposure information available for the cohort. Most CMV-associated TCR beta chains appeared to be HLA-restricted in a later analysis, and the HLA associations seemed to be driven largely by CMV exposure. When HLA alleles, especially DR and DQ, strongly co-occurred, attributing TCR associations to individual alleles was difficult. Roughly uniform sequencing depth across donors was assumed in presence/absence analyses, although this assumption may not hold. Across donors, most TCR sequences were observed very rarely, whereas some public TCRs were present in many individuals. A further reported finding was that TCR beta sequences accurately predicted the HLA-A and HLA-B alleles for most subjects in the first cohort. Because some donors lacked HLA typing at each locus, the association tests relied only on the typed subset. It was suggested by the authors that the approach could potentially be generalized to other disease states and immunological phenotypes. According to a later analysis, parvovirus B19, influenza, CMV and Epstein-Barr virus appeared linked to several top co-occurrence clusters. Correlated functional status among segregating V segments might be attributable to linkage disequilibrium, but an unknown experimental factor could not be ruled out. In a later genetic analysis, a missense DCLRE1C variant was associated with V-gene and J-gene trimming of TCR beta chains, and the association was replicated in an independent cohort. In a later analysis, the rate of TCR association differed among HLA loci, with DRB1 alleles having the most associated TCRs and HLA-C alleles having the fewest. Three of the identified cytomegalovirus-associated TCR beta chains were confirmed in vitro to be specific for cytomegalovirus antigens. Some IMGT-functional V segments, including TRBV6-2 and TRBV6-3, could not be distinguished by the 87-base-pair reads and were therefore excluded. In both the original and validation cohorts, the classifier was reported to diagnose cytomegalovirus status with high specificity and sensitivity. At a false discovery rate of 0.05, a later analysis linked under 20,000 TCR beta sequences to specific HLA alleles. A cluster of highly shared sequence variants was judged likely to represent a technical artifact of the sequencing pipeline. A later analysis found that HLA-associated TCR beta chains were more clonally expanded and had lower generation probabilities than equally common non-associated chains. A total of about 180 TCR beta chains were listed by the study as associated with cytomegalovirus. The earlier analysis of almost 600 of the donors excluded 15 to 20 rarely observed V segments, including chromosome 9 orphons, because counts were too low. An earlier analysis of some 560 of the donors showed that most TCR beta V segments appeared in productive rearrangements either about 87% or about 30% of the time, which broadly matched IMGT annotations.

The library relied on the immunoSEQ multiplex PCR assay. For the multiplex PCR, a mixture combining 60 forward primers for TCR Vbeta segments and 13 reverse primers for TCR Jbeta segments was used. The CDR3 region of rearranged TCR beta genes was amplified from genomic DNA by a multiplex PCR assay. On the Illumina HiSeq System, the amplified TCR beta libraries were sequenced as 87-base-pair reads. As for the authors' bioinformatics: Across the 666 repertoires, a later analysis counted 60 million to 90 million unique TCR beta chains, roughly 11 million of which were shared by at least two donors. To remove PCR and sequencing errors, raw reads were error-corrected and collapsed into unique sequences using a nearest-neighbor algorithm that merged closely related sequences. V, D and J gene segments were assigned by aligning CDR3 sequences to IMGT reference sequences. For a sequence to be retained, a match of at least six nucleotides was required to both a V gene segment and a J gene segment. A rearrangement was called productive if the CDR3 had no stop codons and remained in frame with V and J, and every other rearrangement was called non-productive. Following IMGT convention, CDR3 was defined as the stretch from the second conserved V-encoded cysteine up to the conserved J-encoded phenylalanine. The earlier analysis of 500 to 650 of the donors excluded any sequence lacking an unambiguous match to a single V gene segment. In an earlier analysis of several hundred of the donors, V segments were called functional above 56.7% productive rearrangements and were called segregating when the between-donor standard deviation exceeded 5%. A statistical classification framework was built for diagnosing cytomegalovirus status from the catalog of TCR beta chain sequences. In a later analysis, V and J genes were assigned by comparing TCR nucleotide sequences against IMGT/GENE-DB human TR gene sequences. A later analysis assigned CDR3 sequences and most-parsimonious VDJ recombination scenarios with the TCRdist pipeline. A later analysis defined each TCR beta chain by its CDR3 amino acid sequence plus V-gene family, and excluded reads lacking a unique V-gene family. In a later analysis, approximately 590 highly shared, low-generation-probability nucleotide sequences were removed to address suspected cross-contamination and a sequencing artifact. In a later analysis, a clonal expansion index was calculated for each public chain from normalized within-repertoire ranks of inferred template counts. Generation probabilities in a later analysis came from a VDJ recombination model fitted to out-of-frame rearrangements, and those results were checked against IGoR. In a later analysis, hypergeometric tests were used to score TCR-TCR, TCR-HLA and TCR-CMV co-occurrence, with a repertoire-size bias correction applied to TCR pairs. In a later analysis, false discovery rates were estimated by permuting HLA or CMV assignments 20 times. In a later analysis, co-occurring TCRs were grouped using DBSCAN, and TCRdist sequence similarity was added for clustering within HLA-allele-positive subsets. Repertoires with fewer than 30,000 or more than 120,000 public chains were left out of co-occurrence clustering, as were four to six repertoires with anomalous nucleotide sharing. Not all clones reach the TCRdb copy of this immuneACCESS table, which keeps in-frame sequences only. Checked studies attribute under half of the gap to unresolved V genes and leave the rest unexplained. V, J and clone size reflect that table, while D and trimming were determined from the DNA. The sample contains approximately 100,000 clones, under 80% of them found a single time. More than 3% of the sample rests with the top ten.

The cohort was made up of 500 to 850 healthy bone marrow donors. At the time of sampling, all cohort members were nominally healthy, though unrecorded immune exposures were likely present. The donor tested CMV seropositive and was one of the 289 seropositive cohort members. A peripheral blood sample was provided by each donor, and peripheral blood mononuclear cells were used for TCR beta sequencing. The Qiagen DNeasy Blood Extraction Kit was used to extract genomic DNA from the blood cell samples. Worth noting for this clone: Its target antigen remains unknown. Per-base quality was not reported, and no clone a single base away is much larger than it.

Clipping removes 5 bases from V and 6 bases from J, with 11 as the unmatched junction base count. From cysteine to phenylalanine, the CDR3 is 16 amino acids long. CDR3 DNA only is kept here, 48 bases in frame from base 1. CDR1 and CDR2 were assigned from the germline V gene as SGHAT and FQNNGV. This receptor was obtained from a woman aged 45-60 years in good health and CMV-seropositive. The chain is made from TRBV11-2 and TRBJ1-2; 11 central nucleotides agree with TRBD1. The sequencing sample was made of PBMCs. CDR3 sequence: CASSVLSGQGAHGYTF. The nucleotide sequence is TGTGCCAGCAGCGTTCTTAGCGGACAGGGGGCACATGGCTACACCTTC. The CDR3 plus the reference TRBV11-2 and TRBJ1-2 genes for the other parts give the full variable domain: EAGVAQSPRYKIIEKRQSVAFWCNPISGHATLYWYQQILGQGPKLLIQFQNNGVVDDSQLPKDRFSAERLKGVDSTLKIQPAKLEDSAVYLCASSVLSGQGAHGYTFGSGTRLTVV.